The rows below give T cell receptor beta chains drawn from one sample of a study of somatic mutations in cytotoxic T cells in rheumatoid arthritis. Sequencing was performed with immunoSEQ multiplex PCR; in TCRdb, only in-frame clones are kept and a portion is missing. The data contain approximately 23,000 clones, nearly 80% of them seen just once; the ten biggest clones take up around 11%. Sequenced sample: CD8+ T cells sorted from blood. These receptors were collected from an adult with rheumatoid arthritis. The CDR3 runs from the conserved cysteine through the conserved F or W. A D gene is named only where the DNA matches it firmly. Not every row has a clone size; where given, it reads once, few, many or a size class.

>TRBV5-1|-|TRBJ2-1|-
CASSLATGYNEQFF
TGCGCCAGCAGCTTGGCTACAGGATACAATGAGCAGTTCTTC
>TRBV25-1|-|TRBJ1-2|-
CATEQEGYTF
TGTGCCACCGAACAGGAGGGCTACACCTTC
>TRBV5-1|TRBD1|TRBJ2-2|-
CASSPDRAGTGELFF
TGCGCCAGCAGCCCCGACAGGGCGGGCACCGGGGAGCTGTTTTTT
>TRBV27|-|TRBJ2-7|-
CASWGRGDYEQYF
TGTGCCAGCTGGGGCAGGGGAGACTACGAGCAGTACTTC
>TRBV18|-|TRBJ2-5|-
CASSPQVGGRGEETQYF
TGTGCCAGCTCCCCGCAGGTTGGTGGCAGGGGAGAAGAGACCCAGTACTTC
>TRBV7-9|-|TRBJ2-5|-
CASSLVTHQRGETQYF
TGTGCCAGCAGCTTAGTGACACACCAAAGAGGGGAGACCCAGTACTTC
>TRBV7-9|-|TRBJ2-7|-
CASSPDSSMNEQYF
TGTGCCAGCAGCCCTGACAGCTCAATGAACGAGCAGTACTTC
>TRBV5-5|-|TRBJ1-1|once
CASSPSPGPNTEAFF
TGTGCCAGCAGCCCCTCCCCGGGACCGAACACTGAAGCTTTCTTT
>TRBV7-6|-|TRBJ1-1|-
CASSSDVYRVGNTEAFF
TGTGCCAGCAGCTCAGATGTGTACAGGGTGGGGAACACTGAAGCTTTCTTT
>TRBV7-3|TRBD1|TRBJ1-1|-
CASSPAGGWAFF
TGTGCCAGCAGCCCGGCAGGGGGCTGGGCTTTCTTT
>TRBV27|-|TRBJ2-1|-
CASSLGPEGFNEQFF
TGTGCCAGCAGTTTAGGCCCAGAGGGCTTCAATGAGCAGTTCTTC
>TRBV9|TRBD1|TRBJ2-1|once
CASSTGTGGIREQFF
TGTGCCAGCAGCACCGGGACAGGGGGCATTCGAGAGCAGTTCTTC
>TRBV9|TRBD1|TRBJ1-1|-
CASSATGGEGGAFF
TGTGCCAGCAGCGCGACAGGGGGGGAAGGGGGAGCTTTCTTT
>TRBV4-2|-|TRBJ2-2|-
CASSQDLSSATGELFF
TGTGCCAGCAGCCAAGATTTGTCTAGCGCAACCGGGGAGCTGTTTTTT
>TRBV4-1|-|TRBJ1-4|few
CASSQGSLAGEKLFF
TGCGCCAGCAGCCAAGGAAGCCTAGCGGGAGAAAAACTGTTTTTT
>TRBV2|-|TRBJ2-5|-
CASRTWGRGETQYF
TGTGCCAGCAGAACCTGGGGGCGAGGGGAGACCCAGTACTTC
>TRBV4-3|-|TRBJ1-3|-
CASSQEYYVDSGNTIYF
TGCGCCAGCAGCCAAGAATATTACGTTGACTCTGGAAACACCATATATTTT
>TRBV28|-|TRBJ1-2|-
CASSNYGYTF
TGTGCCAGCAGTAACTATGGCTACACCTTC
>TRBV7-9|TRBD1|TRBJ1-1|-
CASSLSPGTGLNTEAFF
TGTGCCAGCAGCCTAAGTCCCGGGACAGGTCTGAACACTGAAGCTTTCTTT
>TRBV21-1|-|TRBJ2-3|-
CASSKVRGNPRWTDTQYF
TGTGCCAGCAGCAAGGTGCGGGGTAACCCCAGATGGACAGATACGCAGTATTTT
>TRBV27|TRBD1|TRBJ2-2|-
CASSWTGRTGELFF
TGTGCCAGCAGTTGGACAGGGAGGACCGGGGAGCTGTTTTTT
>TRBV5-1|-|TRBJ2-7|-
CASSLESSYEQYF
TGCGCCAGCAGCCTGGAAAGCTCCTACGAGCAGTACTTC
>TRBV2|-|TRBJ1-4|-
CASGPGMNINEKLFF
TGTGCCAGCGGCCCCGGAATGAACATTAATGAAAAACTGTTTTTT
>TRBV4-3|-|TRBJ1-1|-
CASSQDLSPAGRTEAFF
TGCGCCAGCAGCCAAGATCTTTCCCCAGCAGGACGCACTGAAGCTTTCTTT
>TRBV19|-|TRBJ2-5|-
CASSISDGRTQYF
TGTGCCAGTAGTATTTCCGACGGCAGGACCCAGTACTTC
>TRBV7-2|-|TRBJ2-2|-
CASSLTRNTGELFF
TGTGCCAGCAGCCTCACAAGAAACACCGGGGAGCTGTTTTTT
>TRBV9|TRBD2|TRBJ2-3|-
CASSALRAGARTDTQYF
TGTGCCAGCAGCGCGCTCCGAGCGGGGGCCCGCACAGATACGCAGTATTTT
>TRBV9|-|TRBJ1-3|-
CASSVGVSRISGNTIYF
TGTGCCAGCAGCGTAGGTGTGAGCCGAATCTCTGGAAACACCATATATTTT
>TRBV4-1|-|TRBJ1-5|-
CASSQELAGGNQPQHF
TGCGCCAGCAGCCAAGAATTGGCGGGGGGCAATCAGCCCCAGCATTTT
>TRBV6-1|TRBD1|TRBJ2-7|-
CAGATGYYEQYF
TGTGCCGGCGCGACAGGGTACTACGAGCAGTACTTC